What follows is one TCR beta chain and its context. The data were taken from a study of cytomegalovirus exposure and HLA in healthy donors. The PCR used 60 Vbeta and 13 Jbeta primers. The data were produced by immunoSEQ multiplex PCR, yet TCRdb's version contains in-frame clones alone and is incomplete. Of 120,000 to 150,000 clones in the sample, 65% to 85% are singletons; the top ten hold 3% to 4%. This clonotype was obtained from a male donor in good health and CMV-seronegative. The sample taken for sequencing was PBMCs.

CDR3 in amino acids: CASSTGAYNSPLHF. The CDR3 DNA reads as TGTGCCAGCAGCACAGGAGCCTATAATTCACCCCTCCACTTT. The chain recombines TRBV27 with TRBJ1-6; maybe TRBD1 (5 bases). The CDR3 is 14 residues long. Trimming stripped 6 bases from V and 2 bases from J, with 8 bases between. The V gene's germline CDR1 is MNHEY and CDR2 SMNVEV (reference sequence).